This TCR beta chain was identified during a study of cytomegalovirus exposure and HLA in healthy donors. The PCR ran on 60 Vbeta and 13 Jbeta primers. The data were produced by immunoSEQ multiplex PCR, yet TCRdb's version contains in-frame clones alone and is incomplete. The table includes over 100,000 clones, approximately 74% detected once. Findings of the study overall: Available immune exposure information was restricted to CMV serostatus only. When presence/absence was analysed, sequencing depth was taken to be roughly uniform across donors. Segments of the TCR beta V type were, in most cases, productive about 90% or about 30% of the time in an earlier analysis. Confirmation in vitro established that a few CMV-associated chains were specific for CMV antigens.

Unmatched junction bases numbered 10, after V lost 4 bases and J lost 2 bases. Germline assignment: CDR1 SGHDN and CDR2 FVKESK. The CDR3 has 16 amino acids. As regards this clone: Its target is unknown.

The chain combines TRBV14 with TRBJ2-7, with 8 positions matching TRBD1. The sample consisted of PBMCs. The sequence derives from a man aged 35-49 years in good health and CMV-seropositive. The DNA of the CDR3 is TGTGCCAGCAGCCGAGGAGACAGGGGAAGAACCTACGAGCAGTACTTC. The encoded protein is CASSRGDRGRTYEQYF.